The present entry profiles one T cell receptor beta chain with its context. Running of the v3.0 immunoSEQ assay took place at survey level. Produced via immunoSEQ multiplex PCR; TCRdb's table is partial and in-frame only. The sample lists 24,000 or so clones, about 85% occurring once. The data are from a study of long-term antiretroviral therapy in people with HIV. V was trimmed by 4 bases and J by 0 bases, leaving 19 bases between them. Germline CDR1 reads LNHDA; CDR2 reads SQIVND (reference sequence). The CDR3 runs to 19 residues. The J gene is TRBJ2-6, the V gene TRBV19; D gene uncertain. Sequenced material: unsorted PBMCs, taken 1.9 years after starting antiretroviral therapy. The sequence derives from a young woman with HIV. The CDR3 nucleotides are TGTGCCAGTAGTACTCGTAGGAAGATAGCCCTCTCTGGGGCCAACGTCCTGACTTTC. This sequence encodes CASSTRRKIALSGANVLTF.